These 23 T cell receptor beta chains were sequenced from one sample in a study of CD8 T cells in ankylosing spondylitis. TCRdb ran MiXCR on the 5' RACE reads and lists one entry per CDR3 protein. Seen here are a few hundred thousand distinct CDR3 sequences, roughly 20% observed once, and the top ten hold about 8.2%. Sequenced sample: blood, either unsorted or a sorted T cell fraction (not recorded which). The receptors were gathered from a male donor with ankylosing spondylitis or in good health (not recorded which).

This sequence joins TRBV5-6 and TRBJ2-2; a possible D gene is TRBD2 (5 bases). Germline V gene lookup returns CDR1 SGHDT and CDR2 YYEEEE. The CDR3 covers 14 residues. V shed 2 bases and J shed 7 bases, with 12 bases lying between them. This CDR3 is CASSFGKSVGELFF. The CDR3 DNA sequence: TGTGCCAGCAGCTTCGGGAAAAGCGTCGGGGAGCTGTTTTTT.

This clonotype has more than one count but fewer than ten. This chain uses TRBV12-3 or TRBV12-4 with TRBJ2-1, with TRBD1 matching over 10 bases. V dropped 3 bases and J dropped 10; count of bases not matched to a gene: 3. The CDR3 contains 13 residues. The DNA of the CDR3 is TGTGCCAGCAGTTTGGGACAGGGGATGGAGCAGTTCTTC. It encodes CASSLGQGMEQFF.

There are a few counts of this clonotype. The V call is TRBV5-5, the J call TRBJ2-7, with TRBD1 matching 8 bases. V lost 3 bases to trimming and J lost 5 bases; unmatched junction nucleotides: 13. The CDR3 sequence is 16 residues long. Germline V gene sequence: CDR1 SGHKS, CDR2 YYEKEE (reference sequence). The CDR3 region has the DNA TGTGCCAGCAGCTCGGGACCGGGACAGGCTCTCCACGAGCAGTACGTC. As protein: CASSSGPGQALHEQYV.

The V gene is TRBV5-1, the J gene TRBJ1-1; D is unclear. Looked up from germline, CDR1 is SGHRS and CDR2 is YFSETQ. The V end lost 1 base, the J end lost 1 base, and 5 bases lay between the germline ends. This CDR3 has 13 residues. As DNA, the CDR3 is TGCGCCAGCAGCTTGTTTACGAACACTGAAGCTTTCTTT. The encoded protein is CASSLFTNTEAFF.

At least ten counts were recorded for this clonotype. This chain connects TRBV5-6 to TRBJ1-2; 9 nucleotides agree with TRBD1. This CDR3 comprises 18 residues. Germline trimming cut 1 base from V and 5 bases from J; bases unmatched to any gene: 15. CDR1 is SGHDT and CDR2 is YYEEEE in the germline V gene. The CDR3 sequence: CASSLSNTGGAGTYGYTF. DNA for the CDR3: TGTGCCAGCAGCTTGTCGAATACAGGGGGCGCGGGGACTTATGGCTACACCTTC.

This clonotype has only a few counts. The chain is built from TRBV3-1 and TRBJ1-4, with no clear D. V lost 4 bases and J 4 bases, leaving 10 bases between the germline ends. CDR3 length: 14 residues. Germline V gives CDR1 LGHDT, CDR2 YNNKEL (reference sequence). The CDR3: CASSPDASNEKLFF. The CDR3, as DNA: TGTGCCAGCAGCCCTGACGCGAGTAATGAAAAACTGTTTTTT.

A remark on this clonotype: Germline is not matched at one junction end, which may reflect a read error. The rearrangement joins TRBV6-1 to TRBJ2-2; TRBD1 might be the D (6 bases). From germline, CDR1 is MNHNS and CDR2 SASEGT. The CDR3 has 15 residues. The CDR3 protein is CANSEDRPYTGELFF. The CDR3 bases are TGTGCCAACAGTGAAGACAGGCCCTACACCGGGGAGCTGTTTTTT.

This clonotype was counted at least ten times. This chain uses TRBV12-3 or TRBV12-4 with TRBJ1-1; D unclear. Deletions cut 6 bases from V and 1 base from J, with 12 bases between. This CDR3 is 14 amino acids long. This CDR3 is CASRPDGENTEAFF. The CDR3 nucleotides are TGTGCCAGCAGACCGGACGGTGAGAACACTGAAGCTTTCTTT.

The V call is TRBV7-2, the J call TRBJ2-1; no clear D gene. The CDR3 spans 15 residues. The V end lost 4 bases, the J end lost 0 bases, and 10 bases lay between the germline ends. The germline V gene encodes CDR1 SGHTA and CDR2 FQGNSA. The chain's CDR3 is CASSSQVSSYNEQFF. The CDR3 DNA sequence: TGTGCCAGCAGCTCGCAGGTCAGCTCCTACAATGAGCAGTTCTTC.

A few counts support this clonotype. V gene TRBV14 combines with J gene TRBJ2-5; D remains unclear. With 1 base removed from V and 5 bases from J, the gap between germline ends came to 5 bases. Looked up from germline, CDR1 is SGHDN and CDR2 is FVKESK. The length of the CDR3 is 12 residues. In DNA form, the CDR3 reads TGTGCCAGCAGCCAAGTTTTCGAGACCCAGTACTTC. It specifies CASSQVFETQYF.

The chain combines TRBV20-1 with TRBJ2-3; possibly TRBD2 for D (6 bases). Trimming shortened V by 6 bases and J by 5 bases, and 21 bases separated the two germline ends. The CDR3 contains 15 residues. Germline values: CDR1 DFQATT, CDR2 SNEGSKA (reference sequence). The CDR3 here is CSAPDAGMVVDTQYF. CDR3 nucleotides: TGCAGTGCGCCAGATGCGGGGATGGTGGTAGATACGCAGTATTTT.

This chain joins TRBV5-1 and TRBJ1-1; the D gene is possibly TRBD1 (5 bases). V was pared by 3 bases and J by 5 bases, with 20 bases between. Per germline, CDR1 SGHRS and CDR2 YFSETQ. The CDR3 length is 16 residues. The CDR3 loop is CASSWGFGGFVTEAFF. The CDR3, as DNA: TGCGCCAGCAGCTGGGGTTTCGGGGGGTTTGTGACTGAAGCTTTCTTT.

This clonotype showed up just a few times. The V gene is TRBV20-1, the J gene TRBJ1-1; D not certain. Germline assignment: CDR1 DFQATT and CDR2 SNEGSKA (reference sequence). Trimming cost V 1 base and J 3 bases, with 9 bases left between them. The CDR3 covers 13 residues. CDR3 region: CSARATGDTEAFF. The CDR3 nucleotides read TGCAGTGCTAGAGCTACCGGCGACACTGAAGCTTTCTTT.

The J gene is TRBJ2-7, the V gene TRBV20-1, with 8 bases matching TRBD1. This CDR3 has 13 residues. V trimming: 3 bases; J trimming: 3 bases; junction bases outside the gene matches: 4. Germline CDR1 and CDR2: DFQATT and SNEGSKA (reference sequence). The CDR3 region is CSASPDRDYEQYV. The CDR3 DNA is TGCAGTGCTAGCCCGGACAGGGACTACGAGCAGTACGTC.

This chain links TRBV5-1 with TRBJ1-1; a weak D match, TRBD1 (5 bases). The V and J ends lost 4 bases and 3 bases respectively, with 13 bases between them. The CDR3 length is 14 residues. The V gene's germline CDR1 is SGHRS and CDR2 YFSETQ. The CDR3 loop reads CASSRDGKDTEAFF. The CDR3, as DNA: TGCGCCAGCAGCAGGGACGGAAAGGACACTGAAGCTTTCTTT. Drawing the rest from reference TRBV5-1 and TRBJ1-1, the complete variable domain is KAGVTQTPRYLIKTRGQQVTLSCSPISGHRSVSWYQQTPGQGLQFLFEYFSETQRNKGNFPGRFSGRQFSNSRSEMNVSTLELGDSALYLCASSRDGKDTEAFFGQGTRLTVV.

This clonotype has a handful of counts. The genes are TRBV28 and TRBJ2-7, with D possibly TRBD1 on 6 matching bases. This CDR3 is 13 amino acids long. With 4 bases removed from V and 3 bases from J, the gap between germline ends came to 10 bases. Germline-derived CDR1 and CDR2 are MDHEN and SYDVKM. CDR3 residues: CASSSTGIYEQYV. Here the CDR3 DNA reads TGTGCCAGCAGTTCGACAGGAATCTACGAGCAGTACGTC.

The chain joins TRBV15 to TRBJ1-1, with a weak D call TRBD1 (5 bases). CDR1 LNHNV and CDR2 YYDKDF come from the germline V gene (reference sequence). V was shortened by 1 base and J by 3 bases, with 12 bases between the two germline ends. CDR3 length equals 15 residues. In DNA form, the CDR3 reads TGTGCCACCAGCAGAGCACAGGCCCTTGACACTGAAGCTTTCTTT. It encodes CATSRAQALDTEAFF.

The chain couples TRBV6-6 to TRBJ1-5; possibly TRBD1 for D (5 bases). CDR1 and CDR2 from the germline V gene are MNHNY and SVGAGI (reference sequence). The CDR3 runs to 13 residues. Trimming cost V 10 bases and J 2 bases, with 12 bases left between them. The CDR3 DNA reads TGTGCCACCAGACCGACAGGCAATCAGCCCCAGCATTTT. It encodes CATRPTGNQPQHF.

This clonotype came up many times. V gene TRBV10-3 combines with J gene TRBJ2-7; D gene ambiguous. V was clipped by 6 bases and J by 1 base, with 10 bases between them. Germline CDR1 and CDR2: ENHRY and SYGVKD. This CDR3 is 13 amino acids long. CDR3 region: CAIRLRDSYEQYV. For the CDR3, the DNA is TGTGCCATCAGACTTAGGGATTCCTACGAGCAGTACGTC.

This clonotype has ten or more counts. The chain has TRBV5-1 and TRBJ2-3; D remains unclear. V was shortened by 2 bases and J by 0 bases, with 7 bases between the two germline ends. Germline CDR1 and CDR2: SGHRS and YFSETQ. The CDR3 has 14 residues. The CDR3 DNA follows: TGCGCCAGCAGCTTTCAGGTCAGCACAGATACGCAGTATTTT. Translating it yields CASSFQVSTDTQYF.

The chain has TRBV10-3 and TRBJ2-2, with D unclear. The germline V and J ends were trimmed by 6 bases and 6 bases, with 11 bases remaining between them. CDR1 ENHRY and CDR2 SYGVKD come from the germline V gene. The CDR3 consists of 13 residues. The CDR3 DNA sequence: TGTGCCATCAGCGATCTAGAGTCCGGGGAGCTGTTTTTT. Translated: CAISDLESGELFF.

This clonotype was observed a handful of times. V and J are TRBV20-1 and TRBJ2-1, with 7 nucleotides matching TRBD1. Germline V gene data show CDR1 as DFQATT and CDR2 as SNEGSKA (reference sequence). With V trimmed by 3 bases and J by 13 bases, 6 bases remained unmatched. CDR3 length: 11 residues. CDR3 sequence (DNA): TGCAGTGCTAGGGAAGGGGGCGCCCAGTTCTTC. Its translation is CSAREGGAQFF.

The table lists this clonotype with a count of one. CDR3 amino acids: CAWSGGAITGELFF. The CDR3 DNA reads as TGTGCCTGGAGTGGCGGGGCGATCACCGGGGAGCTGTTTTTT. The rearrangement uses TRBV30 and TRBJ2-2, with a weak D call TRBD2 (6 bases). The germline V gene has CDR1 GTSNPN and CDR2 SVGIG (reference sequence). The CDR3 length is 14 residues. V lost 1 base, J lost 4 bases, and 10 bases lay in between.